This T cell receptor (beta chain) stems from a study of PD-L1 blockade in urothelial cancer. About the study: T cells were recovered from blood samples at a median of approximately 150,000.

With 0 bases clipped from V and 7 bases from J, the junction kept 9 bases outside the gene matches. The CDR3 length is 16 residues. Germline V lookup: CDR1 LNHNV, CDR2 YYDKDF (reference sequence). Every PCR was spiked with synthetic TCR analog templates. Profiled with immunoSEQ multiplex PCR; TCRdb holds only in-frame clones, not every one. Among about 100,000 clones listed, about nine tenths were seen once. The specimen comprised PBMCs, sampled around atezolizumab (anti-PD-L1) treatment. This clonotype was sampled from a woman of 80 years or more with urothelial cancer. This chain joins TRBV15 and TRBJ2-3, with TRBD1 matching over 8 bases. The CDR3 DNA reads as TGTGCCACCAGCAGAGATCTGACAGGGGCCGTAAATACGCAGTATTTT. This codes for CATSRDLTGAVNTQYF.